This TCR beta chain was profiled in a study of radiation and T cells in renal cell carcinoma. Study-level points and caveats: In blood, top tumor clones expanded by 2 weeks, shrinking by 4. Without pretreatment biopsies, baseline tumor clonotype presence was undetermined.

Data came from immunoSEQ multiplex PCR; TCRdb stores just in-frame clones and leaves some out. The sample lists just over 95,000 clones; around 83% were seen once. Trimming removed 0 bases from V and 4 bases from J, with 13 bases in between. The CDR3 loop spans 16 amino acids. The germline CDR1 and CDR2 sequences are MGHRA and YSYEKL. Time point defined: blood 4 weeks post-SBRT, at nephrectomy. As for treatment: 15 Gy SBRT to primary tumor, nephrectomy 4 weeks later. Nephrectomy followed 15 Gy stereotactic body radiation by 4 weeks. On this clone itself: Its antigen is still unknown.

This TCR derives from a man in his 60s with renal cell carcinoma. The chain uses TRBV4-1 and TRBJ2-1; D is perhaps TRBD1 or TRBD2 (5 bases each). Here the sequenced sample was blood, taken from a patient whose treatment included radiotherapy and nephrectomy. In DNA form, the CDR3 reads TGCGCCAGCAGCCAAGAAGCTGGGACCCATTACAATGAGCAGTTCTTC. This sequence encodes CASSQEAGTHYNEQFF.